The 5 T cell receptor beta chains in this list originate from one sample, sequenced in a study of blood T cell repertoires in COVID-19. Profiled with immunoSEQ multiplex PCR; TCRdb holds only in-frame clones, not every one. The profile shows about 490,000 clones, roughly 88% of them singletons. Material: peripheral blood. The receptors were gathered from a human donor in a cohort sampled during active COVID-19.

This clone was observed a handful of times. The rearrangement uses TRBV12-5 and TRBJ2-7; D perhaps matches TRBD2 (5 bases). Trimming left V 7 bases short and J 2 bases short, with 12 bases between. Germline V gene lookup returns CDR1 LGHNT and CDR2 FRNRAP. The CDR3 extends over 13 amino acids. The CDR3 DNA is TGTGCTAGTGACGGAGGTCGGACCTACGAGCAGTACTTC. Translating gives CASDGGRTYEQYF. The full variable domain, its missing parts supplied by reference TRBV12-5 and TRBJ2-7, is DARVTQTPRHKVTEMGQEVTMRCQPILGHNTVFWYRQTMMQGLELLAYFRNRAPLDDSGMPKDRFSAEMPDATLATLKIQPSEPRDSAVYFCASDGGRTYEQYFGPGTRLTVT.

This chain connects TRBV4-3 to TRBJ2-7; D is possibly TRBD1 (6 bases). V lost 1 base, J lost 2 bases, and 9 bases lay in between. Germline CDR1 is LGHNA and CDR2 is YSLEER. CDR3 length: 14 amino acids. The CDR3 protein is CASSQGGTTYEQYF. The CDR3 nucleotides are TGCGCCAGCAGCCAAGGAGGGACAACCTACGAGCAGTACTTC.

This clone was seen once. The chain joins TRBV5-4 to TRBJ2-7, with a possible D match to TRBD2 (6 bases). The V end was cut by 6 bases, the J end by 5 bases, with 24 bases between. Germline CDR1 and CDR2: SGHNT and YYREEE (reference sequence). The CDR3 contains 16 residues. The CDR3 protein is CASTFGGAGTSDEQYF. The CDR3 DNA reads TGTGCCAGCACCTTTGGGGGAGCCGGGACTTCGGACGAGCAGTACTTC.

The gene calls are TRBV4-1 and TRBJ1-2; TRBD1 might be the D (5 bases). CDR1 is MGHRA and CDR2 is YSYEKL in the germline V gene. Trimming stripped 4 bases from V and 3 bases from J, with 21 bases between. This CDR3 comprises 17 residues. This CDR3 reads CASSPLGSGLRDYGYTF. CDR3 in DNA: TGCGCCAGCAGCCCCCTGGGTTCAGGGCTCAGGGACTATGGCTACACCTTC.

V and J are TRBV28 and TRBJ2-5; 13 bases map to TRBD2. CDR3 length equals 17 residues. V dropped 2 bases and J dropped 4; count of bases not matched to a gene: 7. Germline V CDR1 and CDR2: MDHEN, SYDVKM. The CDR3 sequence: CASSLELAGGSGETQYF. In nucleotides, the CDR3 is TGTGCCAGCAGTTTAGAACTAGCGGGAGGGTCAGGAGAGACCCAGTACTTC.